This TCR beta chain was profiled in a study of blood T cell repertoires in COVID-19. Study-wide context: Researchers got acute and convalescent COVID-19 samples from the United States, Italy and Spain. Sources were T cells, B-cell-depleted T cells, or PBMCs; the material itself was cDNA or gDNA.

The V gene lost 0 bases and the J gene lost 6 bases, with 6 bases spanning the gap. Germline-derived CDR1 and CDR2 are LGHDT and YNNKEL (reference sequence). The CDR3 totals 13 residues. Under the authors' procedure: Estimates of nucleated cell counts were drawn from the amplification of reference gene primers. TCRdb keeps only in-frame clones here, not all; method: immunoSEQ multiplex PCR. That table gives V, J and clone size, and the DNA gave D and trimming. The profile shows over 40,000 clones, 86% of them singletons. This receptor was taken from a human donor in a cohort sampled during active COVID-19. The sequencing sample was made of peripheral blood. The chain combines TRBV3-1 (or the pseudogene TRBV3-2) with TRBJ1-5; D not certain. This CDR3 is CASSQDIFQPQHF. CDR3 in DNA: TGTGCCAGCAGCCAAGATATCTTTCAGCCCCAGCATTTT.